This record looks at one T cell receptor (beta chain) sequence and its context. Its target is not known. This CDR3 is built from 20 residues. V was pared by 6 bases and J by 0 bases, with 14 bases of the junction left unmatched. Separate cDNA molecules each had unique molecular identifiers attached to them. Using its own MiXCR run on the 5' RACE reads, TCRdb lists one record per CDR3 protein. Of about 80,000 distinct CDR3 sequences listed, around 12% were seen once; the top ten hold around 15%. This entry comes from a study of early T cells in non-severe SARS-CoV-2 infection. Study-level results: Database matching using VDJdb favored anti-spike CD8 responses, with private and CD4 specificities left missing.

The sequence was obtained from an adult who was a healthcare worker with PCR-confirmed SARS-CoV-2 infection or an uninfected control (not recorded which). The donor label of this sample is uncertain. The specimen was whole blood, collected at baseline. V usage is TRBV12-3 or TRBV12-4 and J usage is TRBJ2-1, with 13 bases fitting TRBD2. The CDR3 protein is CASRGARGLAGFSSYNEQFF. CDR3 nucleotide sequence: TGTGCCAGCAGGGGTGCCCGGGGACTAGCGGGATTTAGCTCCTACAATGAGCAGTTCTTC.